This TCR beta chain was sequenced in a study of blood T cell repertoires in COVID-19. Study details: COVID-19 samples, acute and convalescent, were from the United States, Italy and Spain.

Method: immunoSEQ multiplex PCR; TCRdb's copy keeps in-frame clones and lacks some. The table shows around 200,000 clones, with around 85% occurring only once. The germline CDR1 and CDR2 sequences are KGHSH and LQKENI. The CDR3 covers 12 residues. V dropped 5 bases and J dropped 2 bases, with 6 bases sitting between them. Material for sequencing was peripheral blood. This chain uses TRBV18 with TRBJ2-5, with D uncertain. The sequence came from a man aged 65 to 85 with active or convalescent COVID-19. Here the CDR3 reads CASSGQQETQYF. The CDR3 DNA reads as TGTGCCAGCTCAGGGCAACAAGAGACCCAGTACTTC.